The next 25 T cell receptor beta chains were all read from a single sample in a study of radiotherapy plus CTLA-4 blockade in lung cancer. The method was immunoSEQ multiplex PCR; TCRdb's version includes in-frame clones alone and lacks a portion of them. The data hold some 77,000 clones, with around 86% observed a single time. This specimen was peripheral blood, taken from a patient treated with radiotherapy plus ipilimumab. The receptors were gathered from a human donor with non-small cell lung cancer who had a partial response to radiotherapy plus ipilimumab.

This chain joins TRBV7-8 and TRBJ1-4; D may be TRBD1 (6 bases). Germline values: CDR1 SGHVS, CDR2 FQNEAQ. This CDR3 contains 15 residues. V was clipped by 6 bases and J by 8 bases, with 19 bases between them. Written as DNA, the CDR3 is TGTGCCAGCAGATCAAGTCACAGGGTAGGAGAAAAACTGTTTTTT. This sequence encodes CASRSSHRVGEKLFF.

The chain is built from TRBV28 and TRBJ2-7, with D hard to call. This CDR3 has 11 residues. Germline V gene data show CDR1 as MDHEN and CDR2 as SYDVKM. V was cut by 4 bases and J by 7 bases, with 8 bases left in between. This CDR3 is CASSSRWEQYV. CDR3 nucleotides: TGTGCCAGCAGTTCAAGGTGGGAGCAGTACGTC.

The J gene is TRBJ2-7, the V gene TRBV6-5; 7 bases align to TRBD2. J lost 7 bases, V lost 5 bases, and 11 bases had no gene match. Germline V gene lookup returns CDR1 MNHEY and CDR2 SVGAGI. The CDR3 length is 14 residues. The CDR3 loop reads CASSISPGGVEQYF. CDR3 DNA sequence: TGTGCCAGCAGTATCTCGCCGGGAGGAGTAGAGCAGTACTTC.

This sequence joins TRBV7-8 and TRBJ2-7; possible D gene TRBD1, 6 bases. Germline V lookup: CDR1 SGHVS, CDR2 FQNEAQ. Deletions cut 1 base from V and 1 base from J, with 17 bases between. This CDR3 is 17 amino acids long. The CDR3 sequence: CASSLDILGAKSYEQYV. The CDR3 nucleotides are TGTGCCAGCAGCTTAGACATCTTGGGGGCGAAGTCCTACGAGCAGTACGTC.

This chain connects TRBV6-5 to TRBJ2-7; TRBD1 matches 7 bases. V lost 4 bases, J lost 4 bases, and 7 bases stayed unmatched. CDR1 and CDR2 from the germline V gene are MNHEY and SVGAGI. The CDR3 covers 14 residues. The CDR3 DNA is TGTGCCAGCAGTTCCCCCGGGACAGATTACGAGCAGTACTTC. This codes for CASSSPGTDYEQYF.

The CDR3 spells CATSGGGATNEKLFF. The CDR3 DNA is TGTGCCACCAGCGGCGGGGGGGCAACTAATGAAAAACTGTTTTTT. J is TRBJ1-4 and V is TRBV15; D is perhaps TRBD1 (5 bases). V lost 5 bases, J lost 0 bases, and 10 bases lay in between. CDR1 is LNHNV and CDR2 is YYDKDF in the germline V gene (reference sequence). The CDR3 contains 15 residues.

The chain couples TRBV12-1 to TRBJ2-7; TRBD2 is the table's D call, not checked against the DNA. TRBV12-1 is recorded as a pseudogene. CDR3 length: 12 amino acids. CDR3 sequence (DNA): TGTGCCAGCCCGAGGTCTCCCTACGAGCAGTACTTC. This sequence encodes CASPRSPYEQYF.

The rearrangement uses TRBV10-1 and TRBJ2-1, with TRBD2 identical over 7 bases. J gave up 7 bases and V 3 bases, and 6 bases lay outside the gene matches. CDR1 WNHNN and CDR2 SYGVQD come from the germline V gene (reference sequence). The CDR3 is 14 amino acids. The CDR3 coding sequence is TGCGCCAGCAGTGAAGCGGGGAGGCCAAATGAGCAGTTCTTC. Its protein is CASSEAGRPNEQFF.

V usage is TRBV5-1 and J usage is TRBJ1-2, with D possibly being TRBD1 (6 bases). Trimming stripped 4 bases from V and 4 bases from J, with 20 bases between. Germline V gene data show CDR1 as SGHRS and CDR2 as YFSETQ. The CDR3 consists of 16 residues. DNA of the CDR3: TGCGCCAGCAGCCCGACGACAGGCCGACCCGTCTATGGCTACACCTTC. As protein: CASSPTTGRPVYGYTF.

The CDR3 protein is CASSLSLRNTEAFF. For the CDR3, the DNA is TGTGCCAGCAGCTTATCCCTGCGGAACACTGAAGCTTTCTTT. The gene calls are TRBV11-2 and TRBJ1-1; D is undetermined. CDR3 length equals 14 residues. The V and J ends lost 2 bases and 1 base respectively, with 8 bases between them. Per the germline V gene, CDR1 is SGHAT and CDR2 is FQNNGV.

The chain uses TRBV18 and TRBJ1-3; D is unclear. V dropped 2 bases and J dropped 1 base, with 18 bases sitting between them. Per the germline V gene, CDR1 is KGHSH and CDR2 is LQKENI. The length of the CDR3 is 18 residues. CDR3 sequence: CASSPEVTGQRSGNTIYF. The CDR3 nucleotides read TGTGCCAGCTCACCAGAGGTTACCGGCCAGAGATCTGGAAACACCATATATTTT.

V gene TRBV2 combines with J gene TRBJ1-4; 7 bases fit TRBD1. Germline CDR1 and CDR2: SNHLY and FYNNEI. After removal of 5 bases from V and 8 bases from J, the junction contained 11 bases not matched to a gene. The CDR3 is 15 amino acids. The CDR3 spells CASSRSTGAGEKLFF. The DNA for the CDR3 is TGTGCCAGCAGTAGAAGCACAGGGGCAGGCGAAAAACTGTTTTTT. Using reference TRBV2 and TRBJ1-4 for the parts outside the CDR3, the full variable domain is EPEVTQTPSHQVTQMGQEVILRCVPISNHLYFYWYRQILGQKVEFLVSFYNNEISEKSEIFDDQFSVERPDGSNFTLKIRSTKLEDSAMYFCASSRSTGAGEKLFFGSGTQLSVL.

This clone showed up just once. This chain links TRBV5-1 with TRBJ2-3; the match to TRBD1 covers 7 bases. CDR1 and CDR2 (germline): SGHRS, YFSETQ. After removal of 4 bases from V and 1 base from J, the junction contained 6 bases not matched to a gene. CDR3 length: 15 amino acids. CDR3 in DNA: TGCGCCAGCAGCGGGGGACAGCCCGGCACAGATACGCAGTATTTT. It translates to CASSGGQPGTDTQYF.

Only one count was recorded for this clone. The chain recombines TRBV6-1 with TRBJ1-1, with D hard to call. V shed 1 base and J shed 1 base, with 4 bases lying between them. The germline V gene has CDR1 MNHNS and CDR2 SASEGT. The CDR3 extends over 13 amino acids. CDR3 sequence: CASSEGANTEAFF. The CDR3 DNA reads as TGTGCCAGCAGTGAAGGAGCGAACACTGAAGCTTTCTTT.

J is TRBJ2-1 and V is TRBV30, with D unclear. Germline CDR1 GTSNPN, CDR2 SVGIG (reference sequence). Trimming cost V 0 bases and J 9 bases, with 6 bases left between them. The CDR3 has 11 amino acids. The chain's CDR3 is CAWSVKSEQFF. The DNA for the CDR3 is TGTGCCTGGAGTGTTAAGAGTGAGCAGTTCTTC.

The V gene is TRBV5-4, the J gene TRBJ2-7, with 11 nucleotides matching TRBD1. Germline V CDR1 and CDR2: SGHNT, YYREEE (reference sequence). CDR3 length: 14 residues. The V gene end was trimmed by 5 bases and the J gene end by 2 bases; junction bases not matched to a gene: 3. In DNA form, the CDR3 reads TGTGCCAGCAGGCCGGGACAGGGGGCCTACGAGCAGTACTTC. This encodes CASRPGQGAYEQYF.

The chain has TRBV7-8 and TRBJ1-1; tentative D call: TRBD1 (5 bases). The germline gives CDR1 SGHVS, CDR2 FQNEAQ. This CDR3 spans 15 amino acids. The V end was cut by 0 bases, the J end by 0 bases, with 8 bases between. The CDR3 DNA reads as TGTGCCAGCAGCTTAGCGACAGAAATGAACACTGAAGCTTTCTTT. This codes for CASSLATEMNTEAFF. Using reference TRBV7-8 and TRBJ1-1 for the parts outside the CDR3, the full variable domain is GAGVSQSPRYKVAKRGQDVALRCDPISGHVSLFWYQQALGQGPEFLTYFQNEAQLDKSGLPSDRFFAERPEGSVSTLKIQRTQQEDSAVYLCASSLATEMNTEAFFGQGTRLTVV.

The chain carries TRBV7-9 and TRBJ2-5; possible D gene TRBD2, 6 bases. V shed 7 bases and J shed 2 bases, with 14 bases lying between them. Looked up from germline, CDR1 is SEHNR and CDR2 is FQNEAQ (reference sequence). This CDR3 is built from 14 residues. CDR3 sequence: CASNQAGLQETQYF. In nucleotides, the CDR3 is TGTGCCAGCAACCAAGCGGGCCTTCAAGAGACCCAGTACTTC. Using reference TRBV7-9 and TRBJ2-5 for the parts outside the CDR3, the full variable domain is DTGVSQNPRHKITKRGQNVTFRCDPISEHNRLYWYRQTLGQGPEFLTYFQNEAQLEKSRLLSDRFSAERPKGSFSTLEIQRTEQGDSAMYLCASNQAGLQETQYFGPGTRLLVL.

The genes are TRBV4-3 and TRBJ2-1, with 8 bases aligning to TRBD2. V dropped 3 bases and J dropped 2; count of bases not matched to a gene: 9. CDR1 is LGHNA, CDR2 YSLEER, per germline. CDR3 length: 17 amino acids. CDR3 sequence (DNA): TGCGCCAGCAGCCACGTCAGGGGACTAGGGACCTACAATGAGCAGTTCTTC. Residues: CASSHVRGLGTYNEQFF.

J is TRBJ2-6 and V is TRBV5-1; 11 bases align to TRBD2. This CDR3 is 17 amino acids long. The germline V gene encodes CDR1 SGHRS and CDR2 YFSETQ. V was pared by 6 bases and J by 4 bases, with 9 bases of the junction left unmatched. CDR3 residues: CASTTSGSMPGANVLTF. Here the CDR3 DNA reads TGCGCCAGCACTACTAGCGGGAGTATGCCCGGGGCCAACGTCCTGACTTTC.

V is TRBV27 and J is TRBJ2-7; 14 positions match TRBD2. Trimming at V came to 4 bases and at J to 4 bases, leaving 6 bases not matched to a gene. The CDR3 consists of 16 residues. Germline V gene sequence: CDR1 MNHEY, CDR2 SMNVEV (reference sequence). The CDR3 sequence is CASSSSGTSGRYEQYF. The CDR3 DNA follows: TGTGCCAGCAGTTCCTCCGGGACTAGCGGGAGATACGAGCAGTACTTC.

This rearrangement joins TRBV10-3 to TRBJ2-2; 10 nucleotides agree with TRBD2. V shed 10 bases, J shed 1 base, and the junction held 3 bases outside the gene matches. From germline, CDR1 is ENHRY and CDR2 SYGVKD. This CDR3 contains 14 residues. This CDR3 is CATIAGGNTGELFF. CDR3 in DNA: TGTGCCACCATAGCGGGAGGGAACACCGGGGAGCTGTTTTTT.

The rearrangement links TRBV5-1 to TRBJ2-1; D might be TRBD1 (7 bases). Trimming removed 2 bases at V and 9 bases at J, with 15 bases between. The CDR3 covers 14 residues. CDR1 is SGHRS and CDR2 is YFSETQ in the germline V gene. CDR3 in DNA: TGCGCCAGCAGCTTAAACATCCAGGGGGGTGAGCAGTTCTTC. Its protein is CASSLNIQGGEQFF.

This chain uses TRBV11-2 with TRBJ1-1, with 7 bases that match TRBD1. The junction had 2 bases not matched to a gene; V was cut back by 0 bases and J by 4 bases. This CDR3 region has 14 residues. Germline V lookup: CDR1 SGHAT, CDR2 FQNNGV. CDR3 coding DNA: TGTGCCAGCAGCTTAGAAGGGGGCATCACTGAAGCTTTCTTT. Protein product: CASSLEGGITEAFF.

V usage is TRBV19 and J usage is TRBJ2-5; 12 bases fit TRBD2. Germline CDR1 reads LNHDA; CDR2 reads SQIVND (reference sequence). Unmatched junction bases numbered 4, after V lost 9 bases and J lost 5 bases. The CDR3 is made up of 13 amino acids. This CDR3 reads CASKGLAGETQYF. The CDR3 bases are TGTGCCAGCAAGGGACTAGCGGGCGAGACCCAGTACTTC.